In this sample, the clone carrying this TCR beta chain turned up a few times. Its specificity is not known. The sample is drawn from a study of CD8 T cells in ankylosing spondylitis. V was pared by 3 bases and J by 10 bases, with 16 bases between. Germline V gene sequence: CDR1 KGHSH, CDR2 LQKENI. There are 15 residues in the CDR3. Study-level results: Disease-linked clones displayed a CD8+ phenotype and appeared relatively rarely in peripheral blood. The authors reported significant enrichment of disease-linked clones in matched ankylosing spondylitis synovial fluid. Characteristic, it appeared, of ankylosing spondylitis blood was a TCR beta motif of about eight highly homologous variants.

The authors made TCR beta libraries by quantitative 5'-RACE with molecular barcodes. TCRdb reprocessed the 5' RACE reads via MiXCR and lists one record per CDR3 protein. Found here are under 850,000 distinct CDR3 sequences, under 20% of them singletons; the top ten hold about 19%. This clonotype originated in a male donor with ankylosing spondylitis. Input material: blood, either unsorted or a sorted T cell fraction (not recorded which). The chain couples TRBV18 to TRBJ1-6; D possibly corresponds to TRBD1 (5 bases). CDR3 coding DNA: TGTGCCAGCTCACCGACAGTTCCTCAGGAGTCACCCCTCCACTTT. This encodes CASSPTVPQESPLHF.